The present T cell receptor beta chain was sequenced within a study of tumor-infiltrating lymphocytes in localized non-small cell lung cancer. Study-wide context: Tumor tissue and non-adjacent uninvolved lung came from each patient. Points from the study as a whole: Different pieces of the same tissue went to different assays, confounding technical variation with intratumor heterogeneity. Higher tumor T cell infiltration than in uninvolved lung was supported by TCRbeta sequencing.

Sequencing was performed with immunoSEQ multiplex PCR; in TCRdb, only in-frame clones are kept and a portion is missing. The profile shows roughly 2,900 clones, just over 65% of them singletons. In regard to this clone: Its matching antigen is unknown.

Germline lookup yields CDR1 SGHRS and CDR2 YFSETQ. V was clipped by 2 bases and J by 7 bases, with 12 bases between them. The CDR3 loop spans 13 amino acids. V gene TRBV5-1 combines with J gene TRBJ1-1; weak D call: TRBD1 (5 bases). The sequencing input was uninvolved lung tissue not adjacent to the tumor. The TCR was taken from a human donor with non-small cell lung cancer. CDR3 sequence reads: CASSLGASLEAFF. CDR3 bases: TGCGCCAGCAGCTTAGGGGCCAGCCTTGAAGCTTTCTTT.